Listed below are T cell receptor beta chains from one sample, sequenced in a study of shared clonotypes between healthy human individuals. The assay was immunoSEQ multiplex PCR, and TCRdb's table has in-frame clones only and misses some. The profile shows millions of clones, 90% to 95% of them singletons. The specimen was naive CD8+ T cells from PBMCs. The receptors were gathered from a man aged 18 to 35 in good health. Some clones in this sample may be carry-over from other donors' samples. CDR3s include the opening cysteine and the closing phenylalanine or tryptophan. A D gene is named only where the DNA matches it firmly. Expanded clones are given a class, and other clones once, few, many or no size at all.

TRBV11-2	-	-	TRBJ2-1	CASSTPPYNEQFF	TGTGCCAGCAGCACCCCCCCCTACAATGAGCAGTTCTTC
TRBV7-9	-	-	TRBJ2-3	CASSLRVSTDTQYF	TGTGCCAGCAGCCTCAGGGTCAGCACAGATACGCAGTATTTT
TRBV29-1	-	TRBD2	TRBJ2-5	CSVDGLSWGLRREAPETQYF	TGCAGCGTTGACGGATTATCATGGGGCCTGAGACGGGAGGCTCCAGAGACCCAGTACTTC
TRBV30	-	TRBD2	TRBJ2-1	CAWSHPASGTYNEQFF	TGTGCCTGGAGTCACCCGGCTAGCGGGACCTACAATGAGCAGTTCTTC
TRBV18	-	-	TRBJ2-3	CASSPRLVTVDTQYF	TGTGCCAGCTCACCACGACTAGTGACTGTCGATACGCAGTATTTT
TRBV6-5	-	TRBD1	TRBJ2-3	CASSYSVRGNTQYF	TGTGCCAGCAGTTACTCGGTCAGGGGGAATACGCAGTATTTT
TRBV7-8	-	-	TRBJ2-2	CASSFWRANTGELFF	TGTGCCAGCAGCTTTTGGCGCGCGAACACCGGGGAGCTGTTTTTT
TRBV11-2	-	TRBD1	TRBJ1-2	CASSLAPGQLYGYTF	TGTGCCAGCAGCTTGGCCCCGGGACAGCTGTATGGCTACACCTTC
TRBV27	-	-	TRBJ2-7	CASSLVLGSYNEQYF	TGTGCCAGCAGTTTAGTTCTAGGTTCGTATAACGAGCAGTACTTC
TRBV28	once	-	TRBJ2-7	CASTNIRESLYEQYF	TGTGCCAGCACCAATATCAGGGAGTCGCTTTACGAGCAGTACTTC
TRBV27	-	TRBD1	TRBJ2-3	CASSSHRGSTDTQYF	TGTGCCAGCAGTTCCCACAGGGGAAGCACAGATACGCAGTATTTT
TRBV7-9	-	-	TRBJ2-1	CASSLLSNEQFF	TGTGCCAGCAGCTTATTATCGAATGAGCAGTTCTTC
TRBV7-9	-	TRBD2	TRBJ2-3	CASSLGLAGAWGTDTQYF	TGTGCCAGCAGCTTAGGGTTAGCGGGAGCTTGGGGCACAGATACGCAGTATTTT
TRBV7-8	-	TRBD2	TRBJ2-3	CATEFLAVGTDTQYF	TGTGCCACCGAATTCCTAGCGGTGGGCACAGATACGCAGTATTTT
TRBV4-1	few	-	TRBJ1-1	CASSVMENTEAFF	TGCGCCAGCAGCGTGATGGAGAACACTGAAGCTTTCTTT
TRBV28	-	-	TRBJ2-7	CASSFKGREQYF	TGTGCCAGCAGTTTCAAAGGGAGGGAGCAGTACTTC
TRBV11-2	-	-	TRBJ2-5	CASSLDLSETQYF	TGTGCCAGCAGCTTAGATCTTTCTGAGACCCAGTACTTC
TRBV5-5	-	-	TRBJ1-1	CASSPYFRGTEAFF	TGTGCCAGCAGCCCATATTTCAGAGGGACTGAAGCTTTCTTT
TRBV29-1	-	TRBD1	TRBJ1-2	CSVQDRGPHYGYTF	TGCAGCGTCCAGGACAGGGGGCCCCACTATGGCTACACCTTC
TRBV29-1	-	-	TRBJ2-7	CSVEDRDTLEQYF	TGCAGCGTTGAAGATCGTGACACCCTCGAGCAGTACTTC
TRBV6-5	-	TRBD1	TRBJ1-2	CASSYIVGQGVYGYTF	TGTGCCAGCAGTTACATCGTGGGACAGGGGGTCTATGGCTACACCTTC
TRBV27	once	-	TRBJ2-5	CASSSARLGSQETQYF	TGTGCCAGCAGTTCCGCGCGCCTGGGGAGCCAAGAGACCCAGTACTTC
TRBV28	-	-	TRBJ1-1	CASRIGTNTEAFF	TGTGCCAGCAGAATAGGGACTAACACTGAAGCTTTCTTT
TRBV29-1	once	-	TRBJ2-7	CSVGSSYEQYF	TGCAGCGTTGGGAGTTCCTACGAGCAGTACTTC
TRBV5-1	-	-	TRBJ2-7	CASSYLNRDNSPWEQYF	TGCGCCAGCAGCTACTTAAACCGGGATAACTCCCCCTGGGAGCAGTACTTC
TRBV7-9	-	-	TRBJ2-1	CASSFTNPDEQFF	TGTGCCAGCAGTTTTACTAATCCGGATGAGCAGTTCTTC
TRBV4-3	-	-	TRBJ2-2	CASSQDRVRVNAGELFF	TGCGCCAGCAGCCAAGATCGGGTGCGGGTGAACGCCGGGGAGCTGTTTTTT
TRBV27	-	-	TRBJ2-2	CASSSLIPRELFF	TGTGCCAGCAGTTCGCTGATCCCCCGGGAGCTGTTTTTT
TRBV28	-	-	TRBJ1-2	CASSRTSNYGYTF	TGTGCCAGCAGCCGTACTTCTAACTATGGCTACACCTTC
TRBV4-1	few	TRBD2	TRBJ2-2	CASSSVGRGTGELFF	TGCGCCAGCAGTAGTGTCGGGAGGGGCACCGGGGAGCTGTTTTTT
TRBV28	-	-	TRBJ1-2	CTPPYMQLNYGYTF	TGTACACCCCCCTATATGCAACTTAACTATGGCTACACCTTC
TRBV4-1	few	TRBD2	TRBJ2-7	CASSQRQAGAWEQYF	TGCGCCAGCAGCCAACGTCAAGCGGGAGCCTGGGAGCAGTACTTC
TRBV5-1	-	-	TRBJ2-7	CASSLTRGSEQYF	TGCGCCAGCAGCTTGACCAGGGGCTCCGAGCAGTACTTC
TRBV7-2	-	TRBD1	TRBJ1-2	CASSLVQGAYGYTF	TGTGCCAGCAGCTTAGTTCAGGGGGCCTATGGCTACACCTTC
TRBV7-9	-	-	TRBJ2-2	CASSDQAEEAGELFF	TGTGCCAGCAGCGATCAGGCGGAGGAAGCCGGGGAGCTGTTTTTT
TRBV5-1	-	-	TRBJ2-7	CASSHPHGREQYF	TGCGCCAGCAGCCATCCCCACGGACGCGAGCAGTACTTC
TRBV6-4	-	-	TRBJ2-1	CASSDSRGTPQFF	TGTGCCAGCAGTGACTCGAGGGGGACTCCGCAGTTCTTC
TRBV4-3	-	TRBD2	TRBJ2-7	CASSQDWLAGGDEQYF	TGCGCCAGCAGCCAAGATTGGCTAGCGGGAGGTGATGAGCAGTACTTC
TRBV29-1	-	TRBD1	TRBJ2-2	CSVAGGNTGELFF	TGCAGCGTTGCAGGGGGTAACACCGGGGAGCTGTTTTTT
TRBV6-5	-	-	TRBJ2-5	CASSYSFGGVGETQYF	TGTGCCAGCAGTTACTCGTTCGGGGGAGTTGGAGAGACCCAGTACTTC
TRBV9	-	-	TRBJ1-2	CASSVGVGGVPGYTF	TGTGCCAGCAGCGTAGGGGTAGGGGGTGTACCCGGCTACACCTTC
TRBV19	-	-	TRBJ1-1	CASSFLNTEAFF	TGTGCCAGTAGTTTCCTGAACACTGAAGCTTTCTTT
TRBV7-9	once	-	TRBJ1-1	CASRNPRRGLTTEAFF	TGTGCCAGCAGAAACCCGAGGCGGGGGTTGACCACTGAAGCTTTCTTT
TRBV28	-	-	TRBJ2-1	CASSRLGSNEQFF	TGTGCCAGCAGCCGACTTGGCAGCAATGAGCAGTTCTTC
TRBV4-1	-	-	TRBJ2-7	CASSQELDGTYEQYF	TGCGCCAGCAGCCAAGAGTTGGACGGGACCTACGAGCAGTACTTC